This is a list of T cell receptor beta chains from one sample in a study of radiation and T cells in renal cell carcinoma. Sequencing was performed with immunoSEQ multiplex PCR; in TCRdb, only in-frame clones are kept and a portion is missing. The sample carries about 74,000 clones, 80% to 90% recorded once. This sample comprised blood, obtained from a patient whose treatment included radiotherapy and nephrectomy. The origin of the receptors is a woman aged 65 to 85 with renal cell carcinoma. The CDR3 runs from the conserved cysteine through the conserved F or W.

J gene: TRBJ1-6; V gene: TRBV5-1; CDR3 protein: CASSHGETNSPLHF
J gene: TRBJ2-7; V gene: TRBV11-2; CDR3 protein: CASSPPGGRFREQYF
J gene: TRBJ2-1; V gene: TRBV10-2; CDR3 protein: CASSESGPPRRFF
J gene: TRBJ2-5; V gene: TRBV7-9; CDR3 protein: CASSLLTGIEGRETQYF
J gene: TRBJ1-5; V gene: TRBV7-2; CDR3 protein: CASTVGWGGNQPQHF
J gene: TRBJ2-2; V gene: TRBV13; CDR3 protein: CASSRAGGNTGELFF
J gene: TRBJ2-3; V gene: TRBV30; CDR3 protein: CACTSPGSSPSTDTQYF
J gene: TRBJ2-3; V gene: TRBV27; CDR3 protein: CASKLAAADTQYF
J gene: TRBJ1-2; V gene: TRBV19; CDR3 protein: CASNNRGTGNYGYTF
J gene: TRBJ1-1; V gene: TRBV11-3; CDR3 protein: CASSPGRVPLSTEAFF
J gene: TRBJ1-1; V gene: TRBV28; CDR3 protein: CASSLVKPTEAFF
J gene: TRBJ1-1; V gene: TRBV7-8; CDR3 protein: CASSLVAGVNTEAFF
J gene: TRBJ2-3; V gene: TRBV15; CDR3 protein: CATSVGTVRPGTDTQYF
J gene: TRBJ2-1; V gene: TRBV5-4; CDR3 protein: CASSLAGTSKTHEQFF